This T cell receptor beta chain was found in a study of graft-versus-host responses after intestinal transplantation. At the level of the study: Recipients had transplants, and these were multivisceral, liver-intestinal, or isolated intestinal. Following induction with anti-thymocyte globulin, all recipients were given tacrolimus and steroids for 2 to 4 years.

On this clone itself: The antigen is undetermined.

The method was immunoSEQ multiplex PCR; TCRdb's version includes in-frame clones alone and lacks a portion of them. The sample lists over 100,000 clones, approximately 93% occurring once. Study outcomes and limitations: In recipient marrow, GvH clones were found, and some appeared first in ileum or blood. Among circulating GvH clones, peak levels were associated with early post-transplant declines in HvG clones.

Trimming took 3 bases from V and 0 from J, leaving 13 bases between them. The germline V gene encodes CDR1 SGHDT and CDR2 YYEEEE. This CDR3 contains 15 residues. The TCR originated in a human donor who was the organ donor for an intestinal transplant. The chain carries TRBV5-6 and TRBJ2-7, with D uncertain. Here the sequenced sample was unstimulated CD8+ T cells sorted from spleen or lymph node cells, taken before transplant. CDR3 coding DNA: TGTGCCAGCAGCTCGGTTACAGAAGACTCCTACGAGCAGTACTTC. Its translation is CASSSVTEDSYEQYF.